A selection of T cell receptor beta chains follows, all from one sample in a study of T cell responses to AZD1222 COVID-19 vaccine. The repertoire was sequenced with immunoSEQ multiplex PCR; TCRdb's copy has only in-frame clones and lacks some. The table lists fewer than 140,000 clones, approximately 87% of them singletons, with approximately 5.4% in the top ten. Sequenced material: peripheral blood, taken on day 0 of AZD1222 vaccination. The receptors were sampled from an adult in good health. Both conserved end residues are part of each CDR3. The D gene is left open where the match is weak. Clone size appears in some rows only: once, few, many, or a class for an expanded clone.

>TRBJ1-2|-|TRBV5-1|13|TRBD1
TGCGCCAGCAGCTCCGGACAGGTCTATGGCTACACCTTC
CASSSGQVYGYTF
>TRBJ1-5|-|TRBV5-6|13|-
TGTGCCAGCAGCATACAGGAGGGAAGGCCCCAGCATTTT
CASSIQEGRPQHF
>TRBJ1-3|once|TRBV11-2|14|TRBD1
TGTGCCAGCAGCTTAAGACAGGGTGGAAACACCATATATTTT
CASSLRQGGNTIYF
>TRBJ2-7|-|TRBV19|16|-
TGTGCCAGTAGTCCCGCCGGGACACGAGATTCCTACGAGCAGTACTTC
CASSPAGTRDSYEQYF
>TRBJ1-5|-|TRBV7-2|14|-
TGTGCCAGCAGCCACGACTATAGCAATCAGCCCCAGCATTTT
CASSHDYSNQPQHF
>TRBJ2-7|-|TRBV4-1|16|TRBD2
TGCGCCAGCAGCCAAGGGCTAGCGGGAACATCCTACGAGCAGTACTTC
CASSQGLAGTSYEQYF
>TRBJ2-7|-|TRBV5-4|11|-
TGTGCCAGCAGCCCCGGCGTCGAGCAGTACTTC
CASSPGVEQYF
>TRBJ2-7|-|TRBV24-1|13|-
TGTGCCACCAGTGATTGGTCCTCACCGGGGCAGTACTTC
CATSDWSSPGQYF
>TRBJ1-4|-|TRBV13|18|-
TGTGCCAGCAGCTTAGGCCGGTCCAGGCTTGGAACTAATGAAAAACTGTTTTTT
CASSLGRSRLGTNEKLFF
>TRBJ2-1|-|TRBV30|14|-
TGTGCCTGGAGTCCCCCAGGGCTCCACAATGAGCAGTTCTTC
CAWSPPGLHNEQFF
>TRBJ2-3|-|TRBV5-1|12|-
TGCGCCAGCAGCGATAATACAGATACGCAGTATTTT
CASSDNTDTQYF
>TRBJ1-1|-|TRBV4-1|13|-
TGCGCCAGCATGGACCTGAGGAACACTGAAGCTTTCTTT
CASMDLRNTEAFF
>TRBJ2-7|-|TRBV9|15|TRBD1
TGTGCCAGCAGCGTAAGGGACAGCACCATCTACGAGCAGTACTTC
CASSVRDSTIYEQYF
>TRBJ2-3|-|TRBV5-4|16|-
TGTGCCAGCAGCTTCGGGGCTGGGACCCAGGGAGATACGCAGTATTTT
CASSFGAGTQGDTQYF
>TRBJ2-1|-|TRBV19|14|TRBD2
TGTGCCAGTAGTAATCTAGCGGGAGTATTTGAGCAGTTCTTC
CASSNLAGVFEQFF
>TRBJ1-2|-|TRBV5-1|14|-
TGCGCCAGCAGCTTTGATGGGGGCAGCTATGGCTACACCTTC
CASSFDGGSYGYTF
>TRBJ1-2|-|TRBV19|14|-
TGTGCCAGTACCAGGGGACGTCGGCCCTATGGCTACACCTTC
CASTRGRRPYGYTF
>TRBJ1-1|once|TRBV3-1/TRBV3-2|12|-
TGTGCCAGCAGCCTCGGGAGGAGAGAAGCTTTCTTT
CASSLGRREAFF
>TRBJ2-1|-|TRBV7-3|14|TRBD2
TGTGCCAGCAGCGCTAGCGGTCCGGGTAATGAGCAGTTCTTC
CASSASGPGNEQFF
>TRBJ1-1|-|TRBV19|10|-
TGTGCCAGTTATGGTTTTGAAGCTTTCTTT
CASYGFEAFF
>TRBJ1-6|-|TRBV6-5|15|TRBD1
TGTGCCAGCAGTTCAACGGCCAGGGGGGGTTCACCCCTCCACTTT
CASSSTARGGSPLHF
>TRBJ1-4|-|TRBV7-2|16|-
TGTGCCAGCAGCAAGCCCCCAGGAGCAACTAATGAAAAACTGTTTTTT
CASSKPPGATNEKLFF
>TRBJ2-1|-|TRBV20-1|11|-
TGCAGTGCTAGAGCAAACAATGAGCAGTTCTTC
CSARANNEQFF
>TRBJ1-2|-|TRBV12-3/TRBV12-4|12|TRBD1
TGTGCCAGCAGTAGGCCAGGGGGGGGCTACACCTTC
CASSRPGGGYTF
>TRBJ2-1|-|TRBV2|14|-
TGTGCCAGCAAGGGGCAGGGCGTATACAATGAGCAGTTCTTC
CASKGQGVYNEQFF
>TRBJ2-2|-|TRBV4-1|19|TRBD2
TGCGCCAGCAGCTACCGACTAGCGGGAGAGGGTTCGGGCACCGGGGAGCTGTTTTTT
CASSYRLAGEGSGTGELFF
>TRBJ2-7|once|TRBV6-6|13|-
TGTGCCAGCAGTTACTCCTTGACCTACGAGCAGTACTTC
CASSYSLTYEQYF
>TRBJ2-3|-|TRBV9|14|-
TGTGCCAGCAGCGACGGGCCGGGCTCAGATACGCAGTATTTT
CASSDGPGSDTQYF
>TRBJ2-7|once|TRBV19|16|TRBD2
TGTGCCAGTAGTCTCGGGACTAGCGGGAGAGTAGGCGAGCAGTACTTC
CASSLGTSGRVGEQYF
>TRBJ1-4|-|TRBV10-3|14|-
TGTGCCATCAGACCGGGACCGATTAATGAAAAACTGTTTTTT
CAIRPGPINEKLFF
>TRBJ1-2|once|TRBV5-5|15|TRBD1
TGTGCCAGCAGCACCTCGACAGGGGGAGGCTATGGCTACACCTTC
CASSTSTGGGYGYTF
>TRBJ1-1|once|TRBV7-3|14|-
TGTGCCAGCAGCTCCCAGGGGTATGGGACTGAAGCTTTCTTT
CASSSQGYGTEAFF
>TRBJ2-1|-|TRBV27|13|-
TGTGCCAGCAGTTTATCGGGTCTCCTAGCTCAGTTCTTC
CASSLSGLLAQFF
>TRBJ1-5|few|TRBV6-5|15|-
TGTGCCAGCAGTTACACCGGTGGGGGAGGTGAGCCCCAGCATTTT
CASSYTGGGGEPQHF
>TRBJ1-6|-|TRBV7-2|13|-
TGTGCCAGCCTTTTGGACGGCCATTCACCCCTCCACTTT
CASLLDGHSPLHF
>TRBJ2-7|-|TRBV2|14|-
TGTGCCAGCAGTGTGGGGACTCGCGTCTACGAGCAGTACTTC
CASSVGTRVYEQYF
>TRBJ1-1|-|TRBV9|14|TRBD1
TGTGCCAGCAACCCGACAGGGAGGGGTACTGAAGCTTTCTTT
CASNPTGRGTEAFF
>TRBJ2-1|once|TRBV15|16|-
TGTGCCACCAGCAGAGATCGGTCGGGTCTGGTGAATGAGCAGTTCTTC
CATSRDRSGLVNEQFF
>TRBJ2-2|-|TRBV7-9|12|-
TGTGCCAGCAGCCCGGGGGCCGGGGAGCTGTTTTTT
CASSPGAGELFF
>TRBJ2-5|-|TRBV3-1/TRBV3-2|19|-
TGTGCCAGCAGCCCTTTTGGGCTAGCCCCCTCTGGGCGAGGGGAGACCCAGTACTTC
CASSPFGLAPSGRGETQYF
>TRBJ2-5|once|TRBV28|15|TRBD2
TGTGCCAGCAGTGCTAGCGGGAGGGCCAGCGGGACCCAGTACTTC
CASSASGRASGTQYF
>TRBJ2-7|-|TRBV21-1|16|-
TGTGCCAAGTCCCCAACCGGGACTAGGGCAACCTACGAGCAGTACTTC
CAKSPTGTRATYEQYF
>TRBJ2-1|-|TRBV15|14|TRBD1
TGTGCCACCAGCAGGGACAGGGGTTACAATGAGCAGTTCTTC
CATSRDRGYNEQFF
>TRBJ1-1|-|TRBV7-3|16|-
TGTGCCAGCAGCTTAATGGCGGAGAGTGTGAACACTGAAGCTTTCTTT
CASSLMAESVNTEAFF
>TRBJ2-1|-|TRBV7-9|18|-
TGTGCCAGCAAACCCCCAGTAGGAGCGGGTCCCTCCTACAATGAGCAGTTCTTC
CASKPPVGAGPSYNEQFF
>TRBJ2-6|-|TRBV7-9|15|-
TGTGCCAGCAGCCCCCCCCCTCCTGGGGCCAACGTCCTGACTTTC
CASSPPPPGANVLTF
>TRBJ1-1|-|TRBV5-8|15|TRBD1
TGTGCCAGCAGCCCCGGGACAGGGAAATTGGTTGAAGCTTTCTTT
CASSPGTGKLVEAFF